The clone carrying this T cell receptor beta chain was counted ten times or more. The antigen remains unidentified. The CDR3 runs 17 residues. Germline V gives CDR1 KGHDR, CDR2 SFDVKD. The trim removed 4 bases at V and 1 base at J, leaving 9 bases unmatched. With RNA at 10%, 30% or 50%, naive CD8 libraries came from approximately 22,000 to 940,000 sorted cells. The sample belongs to a study of molecular identifiers for immune sequencing clone quantification. In the study overall: Four of five RNA aliquots from approximately 20,000 or 98,000 naive CD8 T cells were sequenced.

Study observations and caveats: Under 1% of molecules in naive cells, but over 97% of effector molecules, belonged to clones above 20 RNA copies. In a background of around 1 million naive cells, spiked Jurkat TCR RNA from one cell was reportedly detectable.

TCRdb recomputed calls from the PCR reads with MiXCR, one row per CDR3 protein. Here the sample spans around 460,000 distinct CDR3 sequences, 25% being singletons. The rearrangement links TRBV24-1 to TRBJ2-1; TRBD1 agrees at 7 bases. This receptor was obtained from a human donor in good health. Some libraries in this study had Jurkat cell RNA spiked in. Sequenced material: naive CD8+ T cells from blood, with Jurkat cell RNA spiked in. The subset denotes: FACS-sorted CD8+CD4-CCR7+CD45RA+ naive T cells. The CDR3 is CATSDSATGESYNEQFF. CDR3 DNA sequence: TGTGCCACCAGTGACTCCGCTACAGGGGAGTCCTACAATGAGCAGTTCTTC.